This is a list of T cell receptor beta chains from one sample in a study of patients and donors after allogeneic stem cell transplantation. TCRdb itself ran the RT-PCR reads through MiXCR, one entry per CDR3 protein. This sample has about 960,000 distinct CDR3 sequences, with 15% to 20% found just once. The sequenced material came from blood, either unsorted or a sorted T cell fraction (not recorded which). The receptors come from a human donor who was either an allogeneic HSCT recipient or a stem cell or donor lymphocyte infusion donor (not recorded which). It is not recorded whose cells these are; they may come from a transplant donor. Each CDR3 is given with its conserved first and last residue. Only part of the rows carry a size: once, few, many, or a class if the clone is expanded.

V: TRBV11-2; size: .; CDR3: CASSLYLAVNTGELFF
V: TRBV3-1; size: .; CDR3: CASSHPIAGGRSGLYNEQFF
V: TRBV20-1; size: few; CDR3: CSAELAGGLRRTDTQYF
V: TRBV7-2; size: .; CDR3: CASSLVPASGLTDTQYF
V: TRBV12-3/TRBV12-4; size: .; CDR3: CASSLASGRAGELFF
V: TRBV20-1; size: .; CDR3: CSARGPYNEQFF
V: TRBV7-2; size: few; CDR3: CASSQIRLDEQFF
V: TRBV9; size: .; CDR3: CASSVGVQVGQETQYF
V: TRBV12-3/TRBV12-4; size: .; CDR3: CASSFVEGLPETQYF
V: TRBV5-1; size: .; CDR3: CASSLGQGANNEQYF
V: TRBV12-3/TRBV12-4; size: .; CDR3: CASSYKSSYNEQFF
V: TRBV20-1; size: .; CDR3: CSARDRGKGEKLFF
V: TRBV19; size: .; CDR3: CASSLAGGFENEQFF
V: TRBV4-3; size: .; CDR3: CASSQETRDSANIGELFF
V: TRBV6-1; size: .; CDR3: CASSARTSGYNEQFF
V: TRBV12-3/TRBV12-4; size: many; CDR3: CASRMTGGGTEAFF
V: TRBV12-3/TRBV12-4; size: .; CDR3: CASSLFGGAFF
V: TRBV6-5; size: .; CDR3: CASSYSRTTSGYEQYF
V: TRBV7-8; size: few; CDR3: CASSSISGTSGGSSYNEQFF
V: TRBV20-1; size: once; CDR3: CSALGEGQPYSYEQYF
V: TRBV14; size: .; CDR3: CASSQELAHEQYF
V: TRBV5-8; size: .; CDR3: CASSLAPLGGGETQYF
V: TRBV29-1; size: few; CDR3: CSVSVPSSNEQFF
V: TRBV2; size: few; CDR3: CASSALTSGGYEQYF
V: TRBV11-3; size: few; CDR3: CASSLNSGGGYEQFF
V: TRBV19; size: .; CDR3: CASRGLSAYEQYF
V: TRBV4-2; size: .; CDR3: CASSQDLGEWPYEQYF
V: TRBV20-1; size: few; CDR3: CSAQDRGLETQYF
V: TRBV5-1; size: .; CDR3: CASSLDSHNSPLHF
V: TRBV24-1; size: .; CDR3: CATSDPASEAFF
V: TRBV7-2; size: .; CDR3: CASSPVGELYF
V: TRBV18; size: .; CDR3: CASSPPSRADTQYF
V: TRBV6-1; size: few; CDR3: CAGSIGAKNIQYF
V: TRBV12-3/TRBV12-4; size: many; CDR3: CASSLRFRGAKNIQYF
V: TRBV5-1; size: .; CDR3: CASSLLALADTQYF
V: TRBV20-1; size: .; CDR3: CSAMGQGKGETQYF
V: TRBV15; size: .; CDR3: CATSREGIRETQYF
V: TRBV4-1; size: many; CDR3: CASSQDPLSYEQYF
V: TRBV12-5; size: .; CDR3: CASGVPDIGDSPLHF
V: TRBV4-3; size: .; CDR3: CASSLTSGTSGGIRDTQYF
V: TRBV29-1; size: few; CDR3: CSVETSGREDTQYF
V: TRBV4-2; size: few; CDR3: CASSPRRGREAYEQYF
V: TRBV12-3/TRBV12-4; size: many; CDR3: CASSSSIREQYF
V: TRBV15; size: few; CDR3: CATEDIGPESYEQYF
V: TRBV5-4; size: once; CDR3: CASSPGLVGDSYEQYF
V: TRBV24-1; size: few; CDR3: CATSDLGGRITGELFF
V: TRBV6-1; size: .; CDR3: CASSPPFQTASSYNEQFF
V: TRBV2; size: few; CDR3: CASSESFSRNEQFF
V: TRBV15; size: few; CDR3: CATSRDIFNRGADTGELFF
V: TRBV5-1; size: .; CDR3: CASSFQGADEETQYF
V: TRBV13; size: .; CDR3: CASSLGGIGANQPQHF
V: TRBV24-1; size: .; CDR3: CATSDPGLAGGDFQFF
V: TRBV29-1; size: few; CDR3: CSVPPGTGGQETQYF
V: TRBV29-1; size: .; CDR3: CSVEGRGRYGYTF
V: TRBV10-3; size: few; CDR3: CAISGTTSTDTQYF